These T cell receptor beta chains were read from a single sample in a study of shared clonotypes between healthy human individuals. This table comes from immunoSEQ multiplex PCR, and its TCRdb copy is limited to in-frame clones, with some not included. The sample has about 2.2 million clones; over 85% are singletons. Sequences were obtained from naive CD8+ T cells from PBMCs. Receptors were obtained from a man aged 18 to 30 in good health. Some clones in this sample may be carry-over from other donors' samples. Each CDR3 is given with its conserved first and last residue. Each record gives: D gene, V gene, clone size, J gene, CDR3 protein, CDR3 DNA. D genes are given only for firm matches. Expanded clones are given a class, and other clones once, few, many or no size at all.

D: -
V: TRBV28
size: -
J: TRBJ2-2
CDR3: CASSWSFALAGELFF
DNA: TGTGCCAGCAGTTGGTCATTCGCTTTAGCCGGGGAGCTGTTTTTT

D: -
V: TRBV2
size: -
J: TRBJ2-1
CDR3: CASSEGSGDLSYNEQFF
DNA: TGTGCCAGCAGTGAAGGGTCAGGGGACCTCTCCTACAATGAGCAGTTCTTC

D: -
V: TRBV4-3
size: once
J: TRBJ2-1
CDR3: CASSQVLWALSSYNEQFF
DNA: TGCGCCAGCAGCCAAGTTCTATGGGCCCTAAGCTCCTACAATGAGCAGTTCTTC

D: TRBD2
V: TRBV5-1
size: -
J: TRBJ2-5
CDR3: CASSWTSAGGPETQYF
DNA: TGCGCCAGCAGCTGGACTTCGGCGGGAGGCCCAGAGACCCAGTACTTC

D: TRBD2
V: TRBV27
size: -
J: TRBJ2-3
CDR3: CASRWGGTTDTQYF
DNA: TGTGCCAGCCGGTGGGGGGGGACCACAGATACGCAGTATTTT

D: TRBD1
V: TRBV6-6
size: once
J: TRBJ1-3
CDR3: CASSYRGQGNTIYF
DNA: TGTGCCAGCAGTTACAGGGGGCAAGGAAACACCATATATTTT

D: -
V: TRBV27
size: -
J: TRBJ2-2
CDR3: CASSGPRGGDGELFF
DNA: TGTGCCAGCAGTGGCCCGAGGGGAGGTGACGGGGAGCTGTTTTTT

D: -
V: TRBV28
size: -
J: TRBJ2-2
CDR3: CASSPRPGHGELFF
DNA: TGTGCCAGCAGTCCCCGTCCAGGGCACGGGGAGCTGTTTTTT

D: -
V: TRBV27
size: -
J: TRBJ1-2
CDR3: CASNLHGRTVDGYTF
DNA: TGTGCCAGCAATCTCCACGGCAGGACCGTCGATGGCTACACCTTC

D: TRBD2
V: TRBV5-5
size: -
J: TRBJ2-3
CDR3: CASSLGRREGRGTDTQYF
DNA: TGTGCCAGCAGCTTGGGGAGGCGGGAGGGCCGGGGCACAGATACGCAGTATTTT

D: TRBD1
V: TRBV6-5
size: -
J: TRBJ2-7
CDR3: CASQLDRGRSYEQYF
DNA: TGTGCCAGCCAGCTCGACAGGGGCAGGTCCTACGAGCAGTACTTC

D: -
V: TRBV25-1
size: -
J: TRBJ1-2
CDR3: CASSELGAGYTF
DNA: TGTGCCAGCAGTGAATTGGGGGCCGGCTACACCTTC

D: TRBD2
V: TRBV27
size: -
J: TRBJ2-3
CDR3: CASSSAWTSGSPDTQYF
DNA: TGTGCCAGCAGTTCCGCCTGGACTAGCGGGAGCCCAGATACGCAGTATTTT

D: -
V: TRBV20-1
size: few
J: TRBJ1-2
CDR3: CSARDYGYTF
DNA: TGCAGTGCTAGAGACTATGGCTACACCTTC

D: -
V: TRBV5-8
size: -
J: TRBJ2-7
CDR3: CASSSEGTLNFYEQYF
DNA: TGTGCCAGCAGCTCCGAGGGGACACTGAACTTCTACGAGCAGTACTTC

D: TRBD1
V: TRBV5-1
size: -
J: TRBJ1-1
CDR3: CASRSGGNTEAFF
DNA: TGCGCCAGTAGGTCAGGGGGGAACACTGAAGCTTTCTTT

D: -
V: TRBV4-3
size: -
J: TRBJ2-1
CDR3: CASSQDWGNNEQFF
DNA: TGCGCCAGCAGCCAAGATTGGGGAAACAATGAGCAGTTCTTC

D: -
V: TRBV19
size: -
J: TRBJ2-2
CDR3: CASSIPDRVNTGELFF
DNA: TGTGCCAGTAGTATCCCGGACAGAGTGAACACCGGGGAGCTGTTTTTT

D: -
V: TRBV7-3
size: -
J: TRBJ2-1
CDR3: CASSLLGRGNEQFF
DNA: TGTGCCAGCAGCTTACTCGGTCGCGGCAATGAGCAGTTCTTC

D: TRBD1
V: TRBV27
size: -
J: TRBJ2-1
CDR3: CASRETGGSSYNEQFF
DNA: TGTGCCAGCAGAGAAACAGGGGGAAGCTCCTACAATGAGCAGTTCTTC

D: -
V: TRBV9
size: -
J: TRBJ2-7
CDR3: CASSSGGAGEQYF
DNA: TGTGCCAGCAGCTCTGGCGGGGCGGGTGAGCAGTACTTC

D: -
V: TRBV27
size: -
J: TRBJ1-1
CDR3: CASSRGRLNTEAFF
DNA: TGTGCCAGCAGCCGGGGACGGCTGAACACTGAAGCTTTCTTT

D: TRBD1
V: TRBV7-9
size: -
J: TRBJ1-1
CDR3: CASSKRTGEAFF
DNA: TGTGCCAGCAGCAAACGGACAGGAGAAGCTTTCTTT

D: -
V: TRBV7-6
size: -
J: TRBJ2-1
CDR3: CASSPRGGSSYNEQFF
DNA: TGTGCCAGCAGCCCTCGAGGTGGGAGCTCCTACAATGAGCAGTTCTTC

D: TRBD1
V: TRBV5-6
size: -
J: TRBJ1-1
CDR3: CASSPGDRPEAFF
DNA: TGTGCCAGCAGCCCCGGGGACAGACCTGAAGCTTTCTTT

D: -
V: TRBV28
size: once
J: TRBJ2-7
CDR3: CASSLPGLAYEQYF
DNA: TGTGCCAGCAGTTTACCAGGGTTAGCCTACGAGCAGTACTTC

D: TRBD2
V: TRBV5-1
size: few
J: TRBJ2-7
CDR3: CASSLDLAGAYEQYF
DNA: TGCGCCAGCAGCTTGGATCTAGCGGGAGCCTACGAGCAGTACTTC

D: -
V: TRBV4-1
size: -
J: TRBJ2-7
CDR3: CASSQVESQGKDEQYF
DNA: TGCGCCAGCAGCCAAGTTGAAAGCCAGGGCAAAGACGAGCAGTACTTC

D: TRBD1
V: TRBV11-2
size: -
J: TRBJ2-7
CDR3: CASSLGQGQGYEQYF
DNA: TGTGCCAGCAGCTTAGGGCAGGGACAGGGCTACGAGCAGTACTTC

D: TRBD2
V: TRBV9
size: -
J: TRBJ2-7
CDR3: CASTPGGGLVYEQYF
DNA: TGTGCCAGCACCCCTGGGGGGGGACTAGTTTACGAGCAGTACTTC

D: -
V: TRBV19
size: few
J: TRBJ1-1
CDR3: CASLVSGGGTEAFF
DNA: TGTGCCAGCCTAGTATCAGGTGGTGGGACTGAAGCTTTCTTT

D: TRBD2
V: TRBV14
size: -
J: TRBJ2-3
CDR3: CASSQVGGSLTDTQYF
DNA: TGTGCCAGCAGCCAAGTTGGCGGGAGTTTAACAGATACGCAGTATTTT

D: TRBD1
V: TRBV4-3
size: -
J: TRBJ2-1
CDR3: CASSNDRGSYNEQFF
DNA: TGCGCCAGCAGCAACGACAGGGGGTCCTACAATGAGCAGTTCTTC

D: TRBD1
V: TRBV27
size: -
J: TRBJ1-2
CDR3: CASSFLRDRGNGYTF
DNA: TGTGCCAGCAGTTTCCTACGGGACAGGGGTAATGGCTACACCTTC

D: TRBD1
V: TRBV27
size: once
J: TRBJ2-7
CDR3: CASTGQGARSSYEQYF
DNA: TGTGCCAGCACGGGACAGGGGGCTAGGAGCTCCTACGAGCAGTACTTC

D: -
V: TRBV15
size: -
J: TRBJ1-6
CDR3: CATSTESSYNSPLHF
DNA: TGTGCCACCAGCACCGAATCTTCCTATAATTCACCCCTCCACTTT

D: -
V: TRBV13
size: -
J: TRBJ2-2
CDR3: CASSVNLNTGELFF
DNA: TGTGCCAGCAGCGTGAACTTGAACACCGGGGAGCTGTTTTTT

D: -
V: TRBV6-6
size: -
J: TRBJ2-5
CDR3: CASSTLGADRGTQYF
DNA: TGTGCCAGCAGTACCCTAGGGGCTGACCGAGGGACCCAGTACTTC

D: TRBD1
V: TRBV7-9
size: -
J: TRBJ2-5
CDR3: CASSPGTGEETQYF
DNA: TGTGCCAGCAGTCCCGGGACAGGGGAAGAGACCCAGTACTTC

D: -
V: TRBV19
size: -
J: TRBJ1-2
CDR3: CASSNQAPYDGYTF
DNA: TGTGCCAGTAGTAACCAGGCCCCCTACGATGGCTACACCTTC

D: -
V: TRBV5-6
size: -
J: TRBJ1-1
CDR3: CASSLWEGRGRTEAFF
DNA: TGTGCCAGCAGCTTGTGGGAGGGGCGAGGGAGAACTGAAGCTTTCTTT

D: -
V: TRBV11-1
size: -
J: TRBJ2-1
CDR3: CASMRQNEQFF
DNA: TGTGCCAGCATGCGGCAAAATGAGCAGTTCTTC

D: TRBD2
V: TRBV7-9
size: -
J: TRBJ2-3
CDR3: CASSSGRADTQYF
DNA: TGTGCCAGCAGCTCAGGGAGGGCAGATACGCAGTATTTT

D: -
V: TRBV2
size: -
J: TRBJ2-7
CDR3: CASSEGGITYEQYF
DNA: TGTGCCAGCAGTGAAGGTGGGATAACCTACGAGCAGTACTTC

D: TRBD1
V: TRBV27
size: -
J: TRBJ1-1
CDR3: CASSPLDFGTGRFYNTEAFF
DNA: TGTGCCAGCAGTCCCCTAGATTTCGGGACAGGGCGTTTTTACAACACTGAAGCTTTCTTT

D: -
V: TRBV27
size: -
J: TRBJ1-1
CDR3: CASSFTGARDEAFF
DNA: TGTGCCAGCAGTTTCACCGGGGCCAGGGATGAAGCTTTCTTT

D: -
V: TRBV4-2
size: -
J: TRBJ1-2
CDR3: CASSQSGAHYGYTF
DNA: TGTGCCAGCAGCCAATCCGGGGCCCACTATGGCTACACCTTC

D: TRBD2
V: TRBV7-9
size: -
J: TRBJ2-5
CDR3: CASSASGEETQYF
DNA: TGTGCCAGCAGCGCTAGCGGAGAAGAGACCCAGTACTTC

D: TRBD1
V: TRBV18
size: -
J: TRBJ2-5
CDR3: CASSPPKGQGARETQYF
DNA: TGTGCCAGCTCACCACCGAAAGGACAGGGGGCCCGGGAGACCCAGTACTTC

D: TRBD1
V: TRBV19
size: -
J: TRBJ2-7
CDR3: CATRGQGVHEQYF
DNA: TGTGCCACCAGGGGACAGGGCGTCCACGAGCAGTACTTC

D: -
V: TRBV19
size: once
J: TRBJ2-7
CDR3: CASSHGAIEQYF
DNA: TGTGCCAGTAGCCACGGGGCAATAGAGCAGTACTTC

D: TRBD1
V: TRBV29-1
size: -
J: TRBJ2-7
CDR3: CSVEDLHPDRLSYEQYF
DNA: TGCAGCGTTGAAGACTTACACCCGGACAGGCTCTCCTACGAGCAGTACTTC

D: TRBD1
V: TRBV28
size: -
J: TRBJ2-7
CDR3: CASSYGTGSRAYEQYF
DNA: TGTGCCAGCAGTTACGGGACAGGGTCCCGGGCCTACGAGCAGTACTTC

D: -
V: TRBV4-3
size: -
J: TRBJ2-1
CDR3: CASTTGTQGNEQFF
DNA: TGCGCCAGCACAACCGGGACCCAGGGGAATGAGCAGTTCTTC

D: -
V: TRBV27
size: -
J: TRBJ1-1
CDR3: CASSSLDRDTEAFF
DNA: TGTGCCAGCAGTTCTCTAGACAGAGACACTGAAGCTTTCTTT